This entry describes one T cell receptor (beta chain). The antigen is unknown. Trimming at V came to 5 bases and at J to 1 base, leaving 7 bases not matched to a gene. Germline assignment: CDR1 LNHDA and CDR2 SQIVND (reference sequence). CDR3 length: 15 residues. The PCR ran on 60 Vbeta and 13 Jbeta primers. Measured with immunoSEQ multiplex PCR; TCRdb has only the in-frame clones, and not every one. This table has over 70,000 clones, around 80% appearing once. This entry belongs to a study of cytomegalovirus exposure and HLA in healthy donors. Study-level findings and limits: In a later analysis, TCR association rates varied by HLA locus: DRB1 most, HLA-C fewest.

Sequencing input: PBMCs. The chain recombines TRBV19 with TRBJ1-1; 7 positions agree with TRBD1. The clonotype comes from a male donor in good health and CMV-seropositive. CDR3 protein: CASSVTGAPNTEAFF. The DNA for the CDR3 is TGTGCCAGTAGTGTCACAGGGGCCCCGAACACTGAAGCTTTCTTT.